This TCR beta chain was observed in a study of shared clonotypes between healthy human individuals. Sequencing used immunoSEQ multiplex PCR; TCRdb keeps in-frame clones, though not all of them. The table lists hundreds of thousands of clones, approximately 96% of them singletons. The CDR3 runs 17 residues. V lost 4 bases to trimming and J lost 7 bases; unmatched junction nucleotides: 13. CDR1 is MNHEY, CDR2 SMNVEV, per germline (reference sequence). Positively selected for CCR7, the CD45RO-negative cells used as naive CD8 cells excluded terminally differentiated effector memory CD45RA+ cells. This TCR was recovered from a woman in her twenties or thirties in good health. The sample taken for sequencing was naive CD8+ T cells sorted from blood. The V gene is TRBV27, the J gene TRBJ2-1; 10 bases are shared with TRBD2. CDR3 sequence: CASSSLAGAQSWNEQFF. In nucleotides, the CDR3 is TGTGCCAGCAGTTCGCTAGCGGGAGCCCAATCGTGGAATGAGCAGTTCTTC.